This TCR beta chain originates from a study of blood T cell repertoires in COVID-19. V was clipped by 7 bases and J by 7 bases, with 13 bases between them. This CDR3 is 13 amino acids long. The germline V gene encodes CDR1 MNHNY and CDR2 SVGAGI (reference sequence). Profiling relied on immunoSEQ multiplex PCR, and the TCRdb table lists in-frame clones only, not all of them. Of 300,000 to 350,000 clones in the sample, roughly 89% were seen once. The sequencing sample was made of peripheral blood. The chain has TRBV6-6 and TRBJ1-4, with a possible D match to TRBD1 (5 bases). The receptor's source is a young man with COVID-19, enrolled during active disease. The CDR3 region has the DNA TGTGCCAGCACCGGCAGGGAGGGTGAAAAACTGTTTTTT. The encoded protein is CASTGREGEKLFF.